This T cell receptor beta chain was sequenced during a study of blood T cell repertoires in COVID-19. Study summary: The analysed material was cDNA or gDNA that came from T cells, B-cell-depleted T cells, or PBMCs.

Germline V gene lookup returns CDR1 SGHTS and CDR2 YDEGEE. CDR3 length: 16 residues. The V gene lost 4 bases and the J gene lost 0 bases, with 16 bases spanning the gap. In the original workflow: The authors estimated nucleated cell counts from reference gene primer amplification. Clones were sequenced by immunoSEQ multiplex PCR, and TCRdb holds only the in-frame ones, with some missing. Clonal size and the V and J genes are those of that table, whereas D and trimming came from the DNA. This sample has about 140,000 clones; around 79% occur once, and the top ten carry 3.5% to 4.5%. This clone was seen once.

The TCR originated in a man in his 60s with acute or convalescent COVID-19. Sequencing was carried out using peripheral blood. The chain carries TRBV5-8 and TRBJ1-1; D not certain. The DNA for the CDR3 is TGTGCCAGCAGCCCGAGGGTTACATGGATGAACACTGAAGCTTTCTTT. Translated: CASSPRVTWMNTEAFF. Drawing the rest from reference TRBV5-8 and TRBJ1-1, the complete variable domain is EAGVTQSPTHLIKTRGQQATLRCSPISGHTSVYWYQQALGLGLQFLLWYDEGEERNRGNFPPRFSGRQFPNYSSELNVNALELEDSALYLCASSPRVTWMNTEAFFGQGTRLTVV.